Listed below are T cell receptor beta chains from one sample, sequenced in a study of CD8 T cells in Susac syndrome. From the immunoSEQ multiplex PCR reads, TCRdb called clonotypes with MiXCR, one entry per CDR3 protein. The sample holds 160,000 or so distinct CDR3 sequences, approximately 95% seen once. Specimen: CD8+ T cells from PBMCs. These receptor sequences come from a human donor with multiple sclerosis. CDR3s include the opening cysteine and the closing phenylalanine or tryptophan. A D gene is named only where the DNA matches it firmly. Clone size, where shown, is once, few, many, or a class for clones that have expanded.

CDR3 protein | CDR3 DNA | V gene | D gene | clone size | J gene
CATSDKGFPLHF | TGTGCCACCAGCGACAAAGGGTTTCCCCTCCACTTT | TRBV15 | - | - | TRBJ1-6
CATSRDGGRGGYTF | TGTGCCACCAGCAGAGATGGGGGAAGGGGTGGCTACACCTTC | TRBV15 | - | - | TRBJ1-2
CASSEVTSGGGQFYGYTF | TGTGCCAGCAGTGAAGTCACTTCGGGAGGGGGGCAGTTCTATGGCTACACCTTC | TRBV25-1 | - | - | TRBJ1-2
CASSLGGLNSPLHF | TGTGCCAGCAGCTTAGGGGGACTAAATTCACCCCTCCACTTT | TRBV7-2 | - | - | TRBJ1-6
CASSVDGDLNYEQYF | TGTGCCAGCAGCGTAGACGGGGACCTGAACTACGAGCAGTACTTC | TRBV9 | - | - | TRBJ2-7
CASSRTPGSYNEQFF | TGTGCCAGCAGCCGAACGCCGGGCTCCTACAATGAGCAGTTCTTC | TRBV11-2 | - | - | TRBJ2-1
CASSPTGGATEAFF | TGTGCCAGCAGTCCCACAGGGGGGGCCACTGAAGCTTTCTTT | TRBV27 | TRBD1 | - | TRBJ1-1
CASSLGTSVEQYF | TGTGCCAGCAGCTTGGGGACTAGCGTCGAGCAGTACTTC | TRBV5-6 | TRBD2 | - | TRBJ2-7
CASSPYYGSKNIQYF | TGTGCCAGCAGCCCCTATTACGGGAGCAAAAACATTCAGTACTTC | TRBV11-2 | - | - | TRBJ2-4
CASSQLGLRNEQFF | TGCGCCAGCAGCCAACTAGGCCTAAGGAATGAGCAGTTCTTC | TRBV4-1 | - | - | TRBJ2-1
CTLSREGIDEQYF | TGCACCCTTTCCCGGGAGGGCATCGACGAGCAGTACTTC | TRBV20-1 | TRBD2 | - | TRBJ2-7
CASSTVQGIREKLFF | TGTGCCAGCAGTACAGTACAGGGGATAAGAGAAAAACTGTTTTTT | TRBV27 | TRBD1 | - | TRBJ1-4
CASRKGTGNEKLFF | TGTGCCAGTAGAAAGGGGACAGGGAATGAAAAACTGTTTTTT | TRBV3-1 | TRBD1 | - | TRBJ1-4
CASSFTRAQKTF | TGTGCCAGCAGCTTCACTCGGGCGCAGAAGACTTTC | TRBV5-6 | - | - | TRBJ2-6
CSARDFYTTAKDGYTF | TGCAGTGCTAGAGATTTTTATACAACGGCAAAAGATGGCTACACCTTC | TRBV20-1 | - | - | TRBJ1-2
CSVDPRSGGYGYTF | TGCAGCGTTGACCCCAGGTCCGGGGGCTATGGCTACACCTTC | TRBV29-1 | - | - | TRBJ1-2
CASSYPGSGSEQFF | TGTGCCAGCAGTTACCCGGGGTCCGGCTCTGAGCAGTTCTTC | TRBV6-5 | - | - | TRBJ2-1
CASSPGQGDQPQHF | TGTGCCAGCAGCCCGGGACAGGGGGATCAGCCCCAGCATTTT | TRBV11-2 | TRBD1 | - | TRBJ1-5
CASSIRGAQGDEQYF | TGTGCCAGTAGTATCCGGGGAGCCCAGGGGGACGAGCAGTACTTC | TRBV19 | TRBD1 | - | TRBJ2-7
CSAIPANYGYTF | TGCAGCGCAATACCCGCTAACTATGGCTACACCTTC | TRBV29-1 | - | - | TRBJ1-2
CASSLRVGGGTDTQYF | TGTGCCAGCAGCTTAAGAGTCGGAGGGGGAACAGATACGCAGTATTTT | TRBV7-3 | - | - | TRBJ2-3
CSASYVAAYEQYF | TGCAGTGCTAGTTACGTGGCAGCCTACGAGCAGTACTTC | TRBV20-1 | - | - | TRBJ2-7
CASSDGMTSSYEQYF | TGTGCCAGCAGCGATGGAATGACTAGCTCCTACGAGCAGTACTTC | TRBV5-4 | - | - | TRBJ2-7
CATSLRLAGEGEQYF | TGTGCCACCAGCCTCCGACTAGCGGGAGAGGGCGAGCAGTACTTC | TRBV15 | TRBD2 | - | TRBJ2-7
CASSLDVGLANTGELFF | TGTGCTAGCAGCTTAGACGTGGGACTAGCGAACACCGGGGAGCTGTTTTTT | TRBV7-7 | TRBD2 | - | TRBJ2-2
CASSLVTGPRDTQYF | TGTGCCAGCAGTTTAGTTACAGGGCCAAGAGATACGCAGTATTTT | TRBV12-3/TRBV12-4 | - | - | TRBJ2-3
CSVVRDGSYEQYF | TGCAGCGTTGTTCGGGACGGATCCTACGAGCAGTACTTC | TRBV29-1 | - | - | TRBJ2-7
CSVEDRMTSGVSYEQYF | TGCAGCGTTGAAGATAGGATGACTAGCGGGGTCTCCTACGAGCAGTACTTC | TRBV29-1 | TRBD2 | - | TRBJ2-7
CAWGPGGDEQFF | TGTGCCTGGGGACCGGGCGGGGATGAGCAGTTCTTC | TRBV30 | - | - | TRBJ2-1
CASSPRTWNPYEQYF | TGCGCCAGCAGCCCGAGGACGTGGAACCCTTACGAGCAGTACTTC | TRBV5-1 | - | - | TRBJ2-7
CSARDPQELDTGELFF | TGCAGTGCTAGAGACCCCCAGGAACTCGACACCGGGGAGCTGTTTTTT | TRBV20-1 | - | - | TRBJ2-2
CASSFNTIGNQPQHF | TGTGCCAGCAGCTTTAACACGATTGGCAATCAGCCCCAGCATTTT | TRBV7-2 | - | once | TRBJ1-5
CSVEDPVDIGNEKLFF | TGCAGCGTTGAAGATCCCGTGGACATCGGGAATGAAAAACTGTTTTTT | TRBV29-1 | - | - | TRBJ1-4
CASSALSGGSYNEQFF | TGTGCCAGCAGCGCCCTGAGCGGGGGCTCCTACAATGAGCAGTTCTTC | TRBV9 | TRBD2 | - | TRBJ2-1
CASSFLAGEQFF | TGCGCCAGCAGCTTCCTAGCGGGAGAGCAGTTCTTC | TRBV5-1 | TRBD2 | - | TRBJ2-1
CASSEGRVQYF | TGTGCCAGCAGTGAAGGCAGGGTGCAGTACTTC | TRBV25-1 | - | - | TRBJ2-7
CASSFTSGTSTDTQYF | TGTGCCAGCAGCTTTACTAGCGGCACTAGCACAGATACGCAGTATTTT | TRBV7-9 | TRBD2 | - | TRBJ2-3
CASTNDGGTDTQYF | TGTGCCAGCACCAATGACGGGGGCACAGATACGCAGTATTTT | TRBV6-5 | - | - | TRBJ2-3
CASSLDWSYEQYF | TGTGCCAGCAGTTTAGATTGGAGCTACGAGCAGTACTTC | TRBV27 | - | - | TRBJ2-7
CASSPSPMRTYEQYF | TGTGCCAGCAGCCCCAGTCCCATGCGAACCTACGAGCAGTACTTC | TRBV9 | - | - | TRBJ2-7